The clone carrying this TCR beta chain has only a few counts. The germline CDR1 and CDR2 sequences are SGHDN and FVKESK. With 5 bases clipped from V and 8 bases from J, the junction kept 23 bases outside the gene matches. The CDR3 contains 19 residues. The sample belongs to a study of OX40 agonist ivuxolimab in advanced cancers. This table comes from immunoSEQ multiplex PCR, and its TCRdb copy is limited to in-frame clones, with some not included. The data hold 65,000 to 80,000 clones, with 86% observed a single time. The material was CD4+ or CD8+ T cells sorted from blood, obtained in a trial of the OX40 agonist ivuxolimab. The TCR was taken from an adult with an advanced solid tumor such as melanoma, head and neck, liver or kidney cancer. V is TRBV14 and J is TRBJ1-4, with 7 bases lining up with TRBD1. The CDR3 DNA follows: TGTGCCAGCAGCACCCAGACAGGGCGAGAACTACTATCGGGCGAAAAACTGTTTTTT. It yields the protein CASSTQTGRELLSGEKLFF. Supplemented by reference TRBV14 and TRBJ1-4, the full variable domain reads EAGVTQFPSHSVIEKGQTVTLRCDPISGHDNLYWYRRVMGKEIKFLLHFVKESKQDESGMPNNRFLAERTGGTYSTLKVQPAELEDSGVYFCASSTQTGRELLSGEKLFFGSGTQLSVL.